A selection of T cell receptor beta chains follows, all from one sample in a study of blood T cells in healthy people across ages. TCRdb called the 5' RACE reads again in MiXCR, with one record for every CDR3 protein. Of some 760,000 distinct CDR3 sequences listed, 20% to 30% are singletons. These same records also appear under a second study, on T cells of mothers and their children.

Sequenced input: blood. These TCRs come from a boy between 10 and 17 years old in good health. Both conserved end residues are part of each CDR3. Fields, in order: J gene, clone size, D gene, V gene, CDR3 DNA, CDR3 protein. D genes are given only for firm matches. Clone size appears in some rows only: once, few, many, or a class for an expanded clone.

J: TRBJ2-1
size: .
D: .
V: TRBV21-1
DNA: TGTGCCACACCTCAGAGCGGGACGGTTCCCAATGAGCAGTTCTTC
CDR3: CATPQSGTVPNEQFF

J: TRBJ2-2
size: .
D: TRBD2
V: TRBV10-3
DNA: TGTGCCATCACTTCCGTAGGACTAGCGGGGAACACCGGGGAGCTGTTTTTT
CDR3: CAITSVGLAGNTGELFF

J: TRBJ1-2
size: .
D: TRBD1
V: TRBV5-6
DNA: TGTGCCAGCAGCGGGGACAGGGCCGACTACACCTTC
CDR3: CASSGDRADYTF

J: TRBJ2-7
size: .
D: TRBD2
V: TRBV9
DNA: TGTGCCAGCAGCGGCGGGGGGGCCGAGTACGAGCAGTACTTC
CDR3: CASSGGGAEYEQYF

J: TRBJ2-6
size: few
D: .
V: TRBV7-9
DNA: TGTGCCAGCAGCCAAGGAGCGATTACTACTGGGGCCAACGTCCTGACTTTC
CDR3: CASSQGAITTGANVLTF

J: TRBJ1-5
size: few
D: .
V: TRBV27
DNA: TGTGCCAGCAGTTCAAGACCCCGGAAGGTGCCGAGGCATTTT
CDR3: CASSSRPRKVPRHF

J: TRBJ1-5
size: few
D: .
V: TRBV20-1
DNA: TGCAGTGCTAGAGATTCCGGGAGGGATCAGCCCCAGCATTTT
CDR3: CSARDSGRDQPQHF

J: TRBJ2-5
size: .
D: .
V: TRBV14
DNA: TGTGCCAGCAGCCAAGATAGTAGCGGCTGGGGGACCCAGTACTTC
CDR3: CASSQDSSGWGTQYF

J: TRBJ2-7
size: .
D: TRBD2
V: TRBV20-1
DNA: TGCAGTGCTCCGACTAGCGGACTTACCTACGAGCAGTACTTC
CDR3: CSAPTSGLTYEQYF

J: TRBJ2-2
size: .
D: .
V: TRBV11-2
DNA: TGTGCCAGCAGCTCTGGACGTTTCACCGGGGAGCTGTTTTTT
CDR3: CASSSGRFTGELFF

J: TRBJ2-3
size: .
D: TRBD1
V: TRBV24-1
DNA: TGTGCCACCAGTGGACCGGGACAGGGATTGGATACGCAGTATTTT
CDR3: CATSGPGQGLDTQYF

J: TRBJ2-7
size: many
D: .
V: TRBV5-1
DNA: TGCGCCAGCAGCTCTCCCACAACGATTCCCCCCTACGAGCAGTACTTC
CDR3: CASSSPTTIPPYEQYF

J: TRBJ1-5
size: .
D: TRBD1
V: TRBV6-2/TRBV6-3
DNA: TGTGCCATCAGTTCAAATCAGGGGGGATATAGCAATCAGCCCCAGCATTTT
CDR3: CAISSNQGGYSNQPQHF

J: TRBJ1-4
size: .
D: .
V: TRBV12-3/TRBV12-4
DNA: TGTGCCAGCAGTCTGGACGGCCTTTTCCAAAAACTGTTTTTT
CDR3: CASSLDGLFQKLFF

J: TRBJ2-7
size: few
D: .
V: TRBV27
DNA: TGTGCCAGCAGCTTGCGGGGCCTAAACGAGCAGTACTTC
CDR3: CASSLRGLNEQYF

J: TRBJ1-4
size: .
D: TRBD1
V: TRBV29-1
DNA: TGCAGCGTTGAGAAGGGTCCATCAGGGGGGGAAAAACTGTTTTTT
CDR3: CSVEKGPSGGEKLFF

J: TRBJ2-3
size: .
D: TRBD2
V: TRBV6-5
DNA: TGTGCCAGCAGTTTAGCGGGAGGTCTCGTGGGAGATACGCAGTATTTT
CDR3: CASSLAGGLVGDTQYF